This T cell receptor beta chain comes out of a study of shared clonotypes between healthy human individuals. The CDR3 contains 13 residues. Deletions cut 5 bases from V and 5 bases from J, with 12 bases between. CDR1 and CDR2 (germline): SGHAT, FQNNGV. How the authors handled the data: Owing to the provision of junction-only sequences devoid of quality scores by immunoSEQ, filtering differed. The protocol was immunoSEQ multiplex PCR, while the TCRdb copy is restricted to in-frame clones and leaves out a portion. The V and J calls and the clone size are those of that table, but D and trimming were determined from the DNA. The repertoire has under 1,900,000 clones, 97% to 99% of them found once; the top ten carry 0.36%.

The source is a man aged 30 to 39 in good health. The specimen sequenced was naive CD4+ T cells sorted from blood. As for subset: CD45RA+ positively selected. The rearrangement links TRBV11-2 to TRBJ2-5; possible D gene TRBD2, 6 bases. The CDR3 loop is CASSQRRGETQYF. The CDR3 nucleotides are TGTGCCAGCAGCCAAAGGAGGGGTGAGACCCAGTACTTC.